One and the same sample provided the 24 T cell receptor beta chains below, sequenced in a study of post-analysis software for immune sequencing data. Study findings and constraints: TRBV5-6, TRBV5-1 and TRBV20-1 belonged to a set of roughly five TRBV segments that were more frequent in patients than controls.

Libraries were made from TCR beta cDNA, and they carried unique molecular identifiers. From the PCR reads, TCRdb called clonotypes with MiXCR, one entry per CDR3 protein. The sample contains about 770,000 distinct CDR3 sequences, around 45% of which appear only once. Their target antigens are unknown. The specimen sequenced was blood. Receptor source: a girl aged 5-17 years with multiple sclerosis.

The chain couples TRBV20-1 to TRBJ1-1; D may be TRBD1 (5 bases). CDR3 size: 14 residues. Trimming took off 0 bases at V and 1 base at J, with 9 bases between the two ends. Germline V lookup: CDR1 DFQATT, CDR2 SNEGSKA (reference sequence). Here the CDR3 reads CSARESGANTEAFF. CDR3 DNA sequence: TGCAGTGCTAGAGAGAGCGGGGCGAACACTGAAGCTTTCTTT.

This clonotype occurred many times. V is TRBV4-2 and J is TRBJ1-4, with TRBD1 identical over 10 bases. Trimming at V came to 0 bases and at J to 7 bases, leaving 5 bases not matched to a gene. The CDR3 sequence is 16 residues long. Germline-derived CDR1 and CDR2 are LGHNA and YNFKEQ. CDR3 coding DNA: TGTGCCAGCAGCCAAGAGTCCGGGACAGGGGCTGAAAAACTGTTTTTT. It is translated as CASSQESGTGAEKLFF.

The chain joins TRBV5-1 to TRBJ1-5; weak D call: TRBD1 (6 bases). The CDR3 covers 15 residues. V lost 1 base to trimming and J lost 1 base, with 9 bases between them. Germline V gene data show CDR1 as SGHRS and CDR2 as YFSETQ. CDR3 in amino acids: CASSLRGGSNQPQHF. The DNA of the CDR3 is TGCGCCAGCAGCTTGAGAGGGGGGAGCAATCAGCCCCAGCATTTT.

The chain is built from TRBV4-2 and TRBJ1-5, with D unresolved. The CDR3 length is 15 residues. Germline CDR1 LGHNA, CDR2 YNFKEQ. Trimming left V 4 bases short and J 3 bases short, with 13 bases between. Here the CDR3 reads CASSPGRRDNQPQHF. The CDR3, as DNA: TGTGCCAGCAGCCCCGGACGGAGGGACAATCAGCCCCAGCATTTT.

The rearrangement joins TRBV6-6 to TRBJ2-5, with 9 bases lining up with TRBD2. The ends lost 7 bases at V and 3 bases at J; junction bases unmatched: 6. CDR1 and CDR2 from the germline V gene are MNHNY and SVGAGI (reference sequence). CDR3 length equals 14 residues. CDR3 region: CASNPRGGEETQYF. CDR3 nucleotide sequence: TGTGCCAGCAACCCCCGCGGGGGGGAAGAGACCCAGTACTTC.

The V call is TRBV27, the J call TRBJ2-7; the D is unclear. The V gene lost 10 bases and the J gene lost 2 bases, with 12 bases spanning the gap. This CDR3 is built from 12 residues. The germline CDR1 and CDR2 sequences are MNHEY and SMNVEV (reference sequence). DNA of the CDR3: TGTGCCACTTCGGATGGAGCCTACGAGCAGTACTTC. It is translated as CATSDGAYEQYF.

V is TRBV20-1 and J is TRBJ2-3, with 8 positions matching TRBD1. This CDR3 contains 14 residues. Germline CDR1 reads DFQATT; CDR2 reads SNEGSKA (reference sequence). V gave up 2 bases and J gave up 6 bases; unmatched junction bases: 7. CDR3 in DNA: TGCAGTGCTAGATCGGGACAGGTGAGGGATACGCAGTATTTT. Translation gives CSARSGQVRDTQYF.

The chain recombines TRBV28 with TRBJ2-3; 11 bases are shared with TRBD1. This CDR3 has 15 residues. Trimming removed 6 bases from V and 3 bases from J; junction bases left unmatched: 5. Germline CDR1 MDHEN, CDR2 SYDVKM. CDR3 in amino acids: CASRQDRGLTDTQYF. The CDR3 region has the DNA TGTGCCAGCAGGCAGGACAGGGGGCTGACAGATACGCAGTATTTT.

The gene calls are TRBV2 and TRBJ2-7, with no clear D. Per the germline V gene, CDR1 is SNHLY and CDR2 is FYNNEI. The CDR3 has 13 amino acids. The V and J ends lost 6 bases and 0 bases respectively, with 9 bases between them. CDR3 DNA: TGTGCCAGCAGGATAGACGCCTCCTACGAGCAGTACTTC. This sequence encodes CASRIDASYEQYF.

This clonotype was counted between two and nine times. The chain uses TRBV29-1 and TRBJ2-3; D is perhaps TRBD2 (6 bases). CDR1 is SQVTM, CDR2 ANQGSEA, per germline. The CDR3 totals 13 residues. Deletions cut 6 bases from V and 6 bases from J, with 16 bases between. The chain's CDR3 is CSVTGGGGDTQYF. The CDR3 DNA reads as TGCAGCGTCACTGGGGGAGGAGGGGATACGCAGTATTTT.

The CDR3 sequence: CSASSTQENIQYF. DNA of the CDR3: TGCAGTGCTAGTTCCACTCAGGAAAACATTCAGTACTTC. The chain has TRBV20-1 and TRBJ2-4; D uncertain. With 3 bases removed from V and 5 bases from J, the gap between germline ends came to 11 bases. Germline V gene lookup returns CDR1 DFQATT and CDR2 SNEGSKA (reference sequence). CDR3 length: 13 residues.

V gene TRBV3-1 combines with J gene TRBJ2-1, with 10 bases that match TRBD2. The CDR3 runs 16 residues. With V trimmed by 4 bases and J by 8 bases, 11 bases remained unmatched. In germline, CDR1 is LGHDT, CDR2 YNNKEL (reference sequence). DNA for the CDR3: TGTGCCAGCAGCCTCCATACTAGCGGGAATTGGGATGAGCAGTTCTTC. It encodes CASSLHTSGNWDEQFF.

The rearrangement links TRBV20-1 to TRBJ2-7, with 10 bases lining up with TRBD1. The trim removed 0 bases at V and 3 bases at J, leaving 5 bases unmatched. CDR3 length equals 15 residues. Germline V gene lookup returns CDR1 DFQATT and CDR2 SNEGSKA (reference sequence). The CDR3 sequence: CSARDWGQGIYEQYF. Written as DNA, the CDR3 is TGCAGTGCTAGAGATTGGGGACAGGGGATCTACGAGCAGTACTTC.

The chain joins TRBV12-3 or TRBV12-4 to TRBJ2-7; D gene ambiguous. V lost 1 base to trimming and J lost 3 bases, with 10 bases between them. The CDR3 extends over 14 amino acids. The CDR3, as DNA: TGTGCCAGCAGTTTAGGGTCATCTGACTACGAGCAGTACTTC. This codes for CASSLGSSDYEQYF.

This chain connects TRBV7-2 to TRBJ2-1, with 8 bases matching TRBD1. Germline CDR1 is SGHTA and CDR2 is FQGNSA. This CDR3 region has 15 residues. The V gene end was trimmed by 4 bases and the J gene end by 6 bases; junction bases not matched to a gene: 8. DNA for the CDR3: TGTGCCAGCAGCTCAAGGACAGGGCGACGCAATGAGCAGTTCTTC. The encoded protein is CASSSRTGRRNEQFF.

This clonotype was counted between two and nine times. The rearrangement links TRBV2 to TRBJ1-4; no clear D gene. CDR3 length equals 15 residues. Trimming removed 6 bases from V and 0 bases from J, with 11 bases in between. Looked up from germline, CDR1 is SNHLY and CDR2 is FYNNEI. The CDR3 DNA reads TGTGCCAGCAGGGGTAGGGTTGCAACTAATGAAAAACTGTTTTTT. Its protein is CASRGRVATNEKLFF.

This clonotype was counted a few times. The chain combines TRBV25-1 with TRBJ1-4; the D is unclear. V was clipped by 8 bases and J by 4 bases, with 14 bases between them. The CDR3 is 14 amino acids. The germline V gene encodes CDR1 MGHDK and CDR2 SYGVNS. CDR3 region: CASSPLGSNEKLFF. The CDR3 DNA sequence: TGTGCCAGCTCCCCCCTAGGGAGTAATGAAAAACTGTTTTTT.

This clonotype has just a few counts. The chain links TRBV2 to TRBJ2-3; 14 bases align to TRBD2. Germline assignment: CDR1 SNHLY and CDR2 FYNNEI. CDR3 length equals 17 residues. With V trimmed by 3 bases and J by 5 bases, 7 bases remained unmatched. The DNA for the CDR3 is TGTGCCAGCAGTGATCCGGGACTAGCGGGAGTCGGAGATACGCAGTATTTT. Translated: CASSDPGLAGVGDTQYF.

V usage is TRBV20-1 and J usage is TRBJ2-3; D possibly corresponds to TRBD2 (7 bases). The CDR3 extends over 15 amino acids. CDR1 is DFQATT, CDR2 SNEGSKA, per germline (reference sequence). V was pared by 6 bases and J by 5 bases, with 21 bases between. CDR3 region: CSARGIRVAGDTQYF. The CDR3 DNA sequence: TGCAGTGCGAGGGGGATACGGGTAGCGGGAGATACGCAGTATTTT.

J is TRBJ2-5 and V is TRBV7-9; 7 positions agree with TRBD1. The CDR3 consists of 14 residues. Per the germline V gene, CDR1 is SEHNR and CDR2 is FQNEAQ (reference sequence). Unmatched junction bases numbered 5, after V lost 5 bases and J lost 2 bases. DNA of the CDR3: TGTGCCAGCAGCCGACAGGGTACGCAAGAGACCCAGTACTTC. It yields the protein CASSRQGTQETQYF. The full variable domain, its missing parts supplied by reference TRBV7-9 and TRBJ2-5, is DTGVSQNPRHKITKRGQNVTFRCDPISEHNRLYWYRQTLGQGPEFLTYFQNEAQLEKSRLLSDRFSAERPKGSFSTLEIQRTEQGDSAMYLCASSRQGTQETQYFGPGTRLLVL.

DNA for the CDR3: TGTGCCAGAGGGAACTCTGGGGCCAACGTCCTGACTTTC. This sequence encodes CARGNSGANVLTF. The chain couples TRBV2 to TRBJ2-6; no definite D call. The germline gives CDR1 SNHLY, CDR2 FYNNEI. V gave up 9 bases and J gave up 0 bases, with 6 bases separating them. This CDR3 has 13 amino acids.

This sequence joins TRBV27 and TRBJ2-1; TRBD2 agrees at 12 bases. The CDR3 is 17 amino acids. J was trimmed by 8 bases and V by 8 bases; bases with no gene match: 16. Germline-derived CDR1 and CDR2 are MNHEY and SMNVEV (reference sequence). As DNA, the CDR3 is TGTGCCAGCTCCAGACCGGGACTAGCGGGTAAACGGTATGAGCAGTTCTTC. Protein: CASSRPGLAGKRYEQFF.

This rearrangement joins TRBV20-1 to TRBJ2-4, with D perhaps matching TRBD1 (6 bases). The tail of the sequence fits TRBJ2-7 better, so the J call may be wrong. The CDR3 contains 15 residues. CDR1 and CDR2 (germline): DFQATT, SNEGSKA (reference sequence). CDR3 sequence reads: CSARAPTGPPSEQYF. The CDR3 coding sequence is TGCAGTGCTAGAGCCCCGACAGGCCCACCTAGCGAGCAGTACTTC.

In its sample, this clonotype was seen a few times. The chain combines TRBV6-2 or TRBV6-3 with TRBJ2-4; D tentatively fits TRBD1 or TRBD2 (5 bases each). The CDR3 is 13 residues long. Germline CDR1 MNHEY, CDR2 SVGEGT. V was clipped by 4 bases and J by 13 bases, with 17 bases between them. CDR3 nucleotides: TGTGCCAGCAGTTCCGGGACCAACTACGGGCAGTACTTC. This gives the protein CASSSGTNYGQYF.